This TCR beta chain was observed in a study of cytomegalovirus exposure and HLA in healthy donors. Study-wide results and limits: Reports indicated that the classifier achieved high specificity and sensitivity in diagnosing cytomegalovirus status. Across donors, most TCRs were seen rarely, yet some public ones were widespread.

Germline loops: CDR1 SQVTM, CDR2 ANQGSEA. With 7 bases removed from V and 11 bases from J, the gap between germline ends came to 17 bases. This CDR3 spans 11 amino acids. The protocol was immunoSEQ multiplex PCR, while the TCRdb copy is restricted to in-frame clones and leaves out a portion. Among around 180,000 clones, 86% were seen once, and the ten largest hold about 1.6%. For this clone: Antigen unknown.

The donors were part of the validation cohort, which consisted of some 120 subjects and was separate from the first cohort of hundreds of subjects. V is TRBV29-1 and J is TRBJ1-1; D perhaps matches TRBD1 (5 bases). This receptor was identified in a woman aged 18-29 years in good health and CMV-seronegative. The sequencing input was PBMCs. The CDR3 region is CSDKPGGGAFF. The CDR3 region has the DNA TGCAGCGACAAACCCGGGGGTGGTGCTTTCTTT.